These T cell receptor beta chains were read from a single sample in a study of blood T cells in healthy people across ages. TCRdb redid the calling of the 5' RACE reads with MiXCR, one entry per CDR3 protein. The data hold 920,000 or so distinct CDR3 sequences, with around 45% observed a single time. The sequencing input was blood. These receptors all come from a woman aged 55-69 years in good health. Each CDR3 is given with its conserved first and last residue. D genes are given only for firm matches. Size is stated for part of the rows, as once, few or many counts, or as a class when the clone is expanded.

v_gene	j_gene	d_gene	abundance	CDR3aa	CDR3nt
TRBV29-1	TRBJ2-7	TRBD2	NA	CSVTGELAASEQYF	TGCAGCGTAACGGGGGAGCTAGCGGCCTCCGAGCAGTACTTC
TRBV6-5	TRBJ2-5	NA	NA	CASSYTDHQETQYF	TGTGCCAGCAGTTACACCGACCACCAAGAGACCCAGTACTTC
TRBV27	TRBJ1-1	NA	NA	CASSLSWDPGFGTEAFF	TGTGCCAGCAGTTTATCGTGGGATCCAGGGTTTGGGACTGAAGCTTTCTTT
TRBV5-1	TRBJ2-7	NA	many	CASSSSYEQYF	TGTGCCAGCAGTTCCTCCTACGAGCAGTACTTC
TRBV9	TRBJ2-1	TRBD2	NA	CASSVERDSSYNEQFF	TGTGCCAGCAGCGTAGAGCGGGACTCCTCCTACAATGAGCAGTTCTTC
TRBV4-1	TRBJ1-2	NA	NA	CASSQDPGDGYTF	TGCGCCAGCAGCCAAGATCCAGGGGATGGCTACACCTTC
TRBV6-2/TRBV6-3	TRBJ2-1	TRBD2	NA	CASSYVAGGRDEQFF	TGTGCCAGCAGTTACGTAGCGGGAGGGCGGGATGAGCAGTTCTTC
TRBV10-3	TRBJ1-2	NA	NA	CAIREFTYGYTF	TGTGCCATCAGGGAGTTTACCTATGGCTACACCTTC
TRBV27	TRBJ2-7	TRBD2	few	CASTLRFGGSLDEQYF	TGTGCCAGCACTTTGAGGTTCGGCGGGAGTCTCGACGAGCAGTACTTC
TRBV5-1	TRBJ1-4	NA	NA	CASSLTGIGATNEKLFF	TGCGCCAGCAGCTTAACAGGGATCGGGGCAACTAATGAAAAACTGTTTTTT
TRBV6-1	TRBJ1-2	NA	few	CASSDAGDYGYTF	TGTGCCAGCAGTGATGCGGGCGACTATGGCTACACCTTC
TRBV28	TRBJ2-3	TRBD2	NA	CASNGRASGGGDTQYF	TGTGCCAGCAACGGACGGGCTAGCGGGGGGGGAGATACGCAGTATTTT
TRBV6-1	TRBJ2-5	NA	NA	CASSETHVDREGRRAYF	TGTGCCAGCAGTGAAACCCATGTTGACCGAGAGGGAAGGCGGGCGTACTTC
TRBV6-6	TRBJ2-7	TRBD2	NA	CASTLGASGYTYEQYF	TGTGCCAGCACCCTAGGGGCTAGCGGGTATACCTACGAGCAGTACTTC
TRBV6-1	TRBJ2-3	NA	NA	CASSEISTGTDTQYF	TGTGCCAGCAGTGAAATTAGTACAGGCACAGATACGCAGTATTTT